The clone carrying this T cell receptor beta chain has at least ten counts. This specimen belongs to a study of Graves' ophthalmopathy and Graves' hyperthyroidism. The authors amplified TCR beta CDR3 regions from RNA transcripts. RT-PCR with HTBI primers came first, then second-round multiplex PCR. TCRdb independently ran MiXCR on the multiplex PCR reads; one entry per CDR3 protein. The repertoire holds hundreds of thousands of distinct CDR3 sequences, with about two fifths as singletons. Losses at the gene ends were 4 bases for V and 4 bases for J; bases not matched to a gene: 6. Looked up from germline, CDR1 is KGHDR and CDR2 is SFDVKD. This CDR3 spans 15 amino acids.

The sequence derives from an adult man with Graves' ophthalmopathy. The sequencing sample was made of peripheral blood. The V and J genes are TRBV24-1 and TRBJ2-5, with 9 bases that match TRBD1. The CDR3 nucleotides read TGTGCCACCAGTGACGGGACAGGGAGGCGAGAGACCCAGTACTTC. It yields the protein CATSDGTGRRETQYF.